One sample yielded the 26 T cell receptor beta chains listed below, sequenced in a study of Graves' ophthalmopathy and Graves' hyperthyroidism. The study amplified TCR beta CDR3 regions using RNA transcripts. After a first-round RT-PCR with HTBI primers, a second-round multiplex PCR was run. TCRdb re-analysed the multiplex PCR reads in MiXCR, keeping a single row per CDR3 protein. The sample has around 600,000 distinct CDR3 sequences; about 38% are singletons. The sequenced sample consisted of peripheral blood. These receptors originate from an adult man with Graves' ophthalmopathy.

In this sample, this clonotype turned up many times. The chain combines TRBV7-9 with TRBJ2-2; D is perhaps TRBD2 (6 bases). The CDR3 length is 15 residues. Trimming took off 1 base at V and 4 bases at J, with 10 bases between the two ends. The germline gives CDR1 SEHNR, CDR2 FQNEAQ (reference sequence). The CDR3 spells CASSLGLATTGELFF. The CDR3 DNA follows: TGTGCCAGCAGCTTAGGCCTAGCGACCACCGGGGAGCTGTTTTTT. Variable domain in full (rest from reference TRBV7-9 and TRBJ2-2): DTGVSQNPRHKITKRGQNVTFRCDPISEHNRLYWYRQTLGQGPEFLTYFQNEAQLEKSRLLSDRFSAERPKGSFSTLEIQRTEQGDSAMYLCASSLGLATTGELFFGEGSRLTVL.

Comments on this clonotype: One base away lies a much larger clone, so this may be a sequencing read error. This sequence joins TRBV2 and TRBJ1-6; D unclear. V was shortened by 8 bases and J by 10 bases, with 9 bases between the two germline ends. The CDR3 runs 11 residues. Germline V gene data show CDR1 as SNHLY and CDR2 as FYNNEI. The CDR3 nucleotides are TGTGCCAGCGGTGTTAAGTCACCCCTCCACTTT. This codes for CASGVKSPLHF.

This clonotype appeared many times. J is TRBJ2-7 and V is TRBV7-2; no definite D call. CDR1 and CDR2 from the germline V gene are SGHTA and FQGNSA. The ends were cut back, 5 bases at V and 3 bases at J, with 11 bases in the middle. The CDR3 is 13 residues long. DNA for the CDR3: TGTGCCAGCAGCAGAGACGGGCTCTACGAGCAGTACTTC. As protein: CASSRDGLYEQYF.

This chain links TRBV15 with TRBJ1-6; 7 bases align to TRBD1. The germline gives CDR1 LNHNV, CDR2 YYDKDF (reference sequence). J lost 6 bases, V lost 3 bases, and 2 bases had no gene match. The CDR3 totals 14 residues. The chain's CDR3 is CATSRGQTNSPLHF. CDR3 bases: TGTGCCACCAGCAGGGGACAGACTAATTCACCCCTCCACTTT.

Comment on this clonotype: A read error may produce the germline difference seen at one junction end. This rearrangement joins TRBV12-3 or TRBV12-4 to TRBJ1-4; the D gene is possibly TRBD1 (6 bases). This CDR3 is 15 amino acids long. CDR3 DNA: TGTGCCAGCAGTGCAACAGGGACAACTAATGAAGAACTGTTTTTT. This encodes CASSATGTTNEELFF.

This clonotype showed up many times. The rearrangement joins TRBV5-5 to TRBJ1-6, with 7 bases matching TRBD1. The CDR3 runs 16 residues. Germline CDR1 is SGHKS and CDR2 is YYEKEE (reference sequence). V lost 4 bases, J lost 7 bases, and 11 bases stayed unmatched. CDR3: CASSRTLGQLNSPLHF. CDR3 nucleotide sequence: TGTGCCAGCAGCCGGACACTGGGACAGCTAAATTCACCCCTCCACTTT. The full variable domain, in which reference TRBV5-5 and TRBJ1-6 provide the parts outside the CDR3, is DAGVTQSPTHLIKTRGQQVTLRCSPISGHKSVSWYQQVLGQGPQFIFQYYEKEERGRGNFPDRFSARQFPNYSSELNVNALLLGDSALYLCASSRTLGQLNSPLHFGNGTRLTVT.

This clonotype was seen repeatedly, ten times or more. The V call is TRBV9, the J call TRBJ1-4, with 7 bases that match TRBD1. Germline V gives CDR1 SGDLS, CDR2 YYNGEE. The CDR3 runs to 15 residues. Trimming cost V 1 base and J 5 bases; bases outside gene matches: 5. CDR3 in DNA: TGTGCCAGCAGCGTATGGGGACAGAGAAATGAAAAACTGTTTTTT. This codes for CASSVWGQRNEKLFF.

This clonotype was seen a few times. The chain links TRBV9 to TRBJ2-2; a possible D gene is TRBD2 (6 bases). V gave up 4 bases and J gave up 6 bases, with 16 bases separating them. There are 15 residues in the CDR3. Germline CDR1 SGDLS, CDR2 YYNGEE. CDR3 DNA sequence: TGTGCCAGCAGCCAACTCGGGGGTGCAGCCGGGGAGCTGTTTTTT. This gives the protein CASSQLGGAAGELFF.

In this sample, this clonotype turned up many times. The chain combines TRBV5-1 with TRBJ2-2, with 8 bases fitting TRBD1. The V and J ends lost 4 bases and 4 bases, in that order; junction bases with no gene match: 6. Germline V gene lookup returns CDR1 SGHRS and CDR2 YFSETQ. CDR3 length: 15 residues. The CDR3 loop is CASSTDRGGTGELFF. CDR3 sequence (DNA): TGCGCCAGCAGCACCGACAGGGGTGGCACCGGGGAGCTGTTTTTT.

The rearrangement links TRBV5-1 to TRBJ1-1; unclear D gene. V was pared by 0 bases and J by 0 bases, with 12 bases between. Germline CDR1 SGHRS, CDR2 YFSETQ. The CDR3 runs to 16 residues. CDR3 nucleotide sequence: TGCGCCAGCAGCTTGGAGAGGTTACGGCTGAACACTGAAGCTTTCTTT. As protein: CASSLERLRLNTEAFF.

This clonotype was recorded only once. The chain uses TRBV10-3 and TRBJ2-3; the D call may be TRBD1 or TRBD2 (5 bases each). The CDR3 consists of 14 residues. From germline, CDR1 is ENHRY and CDR2 SYGVKD. With 5 bases removed from V and 6 bases from J, the gap between germline ends came to 15 bases. The CDR3 sequence: CAISSGQAGDTQYF. The CDR3 DNA is TGTGCCATCAGTAGCGGTCAGGCAGGGGATACGCAGTATTTT.

The chain couples TRBV25-1 to TRBJ2-6, with 7 positions matching TRBD1. The CDR3 length is 18 residues. J gave up 0 bases and V 8 bases, and 13 bases lay outside the gene matches. Germline CDR1 reads MGHDK; CDR2 reads SYGVNS. CDR3 in amino acids: CASVEGTVHNSGANVLTF. The CDR3, as DNA: TGTGCCAGCGTTGAGGGGACAGTACACAACTCTGGGGCCAACGTCCTGACTTTC.

Of note for this clonotype: A much larger clone differs by one base, so this may be a read error. The genes are TRBV19 and TRBJ1-2, with D perhaps matching TRBD1 (5 bases). The CDR3 has 15 amino acids. Germline V gene data show CDR1 as LNHDA and CDR2 as SQIVND (reference sequence). This CDR3 is CASATGGKGNFGYTF. In DNA, the CDR3 is TGTGCCAGTGCAACTGGGGGAAAGGGCAACTTTGGCTACACCTTC.

This rearrangement joins TRBV29-1 to TRBJ1-1, with 7 nucleotides matching TRBD1. This CDR3 has 15 amino acids. Germline-derived CDR1 and CDR2 are SQVTM and ANQGSEA. V lost 7 bases, J lost 0 bases, and 11 bases stayed unmatched. CDR3 nucleotides: TGCAGCGCAATAGGACAGGTCGTCATGAACACTGAAGCTTTCTTT. Its translation: CSAIGQVVMNTEAFF.

This clonotype was detected many times. The rearrangement uses TRBV29-1 and TRBJ1-1; 9 bases match TRBD1. The CDR3 is 15 amino acids. Losses at the gene ends were 5 bases for V and 4 bases for J; bases not matched to a gene: 11. From germline, CDR1 is SQVTM and CDR2 ANQGSEA. The CDR3 here is CSVRAQTGGSTEAFF. CDR3 DNA sequence: TGCAGCGTTAGAGCACAAACAGGGGGCTCCACTGAAGCTTTCTTT.

This chain's CDR3 is CASSEARGGGYEQYF. The DNA of the CDR3 is TGTGCCAGCAGTGAGGCGCGGGGGGGCGGGTACGAGCAGTACTTC. V is TRBV6-1 and J is TRBJ2-7; 9 positions match TRBD2. There are 15 residues in the CDR3. Per the germline V gene, CDR1 is MNHNS and CDR2 is SASEGT. V was pared by 3 bases and J by 4 bases, with 7 bases of the junction left unmatched.

With respect to this clonotype: It may be a read error: a sequence one base away is much more abundant. CDR3 amino acids: CASSLAGDTQEAQYF. CDR3 bases: TGTGCCAGCAGTTTAGCGGGGGACACCCAAGAGGCCCAGTACTTC. This chain joins TRBV7-8 and TRBJ2-5; 9 nucleotides agree with TRBD2. Per the germline V gene, CDR1 is SGHVS and CDR2 is FQNEAQ. This CDR3 is built from 15 residues.

The chain has TRBV10-2 and TRBJ2-7, with 7 bases identical to TRBD1. Trimming at V came to 6 bases and at J to 2 bases, leaving 10 bases not matched to a gene. CDR3 size: 15 residues. Per the germline V gene, CDR1 is WSHSY and CDR2 is SAAADI. The DNA of the CDR3 is TGCGCCAGCAGCCTTCGGACAGGTTTACCCTACGAGCAGTACTTC. Translating it yields CASSLRTGLPYEQYF.

The chain couples TRBV12-3 or TRBV12-4 to TRBJ1-6; 8 bases are a match to TRBD1. The CDR3 has 20 amino acids. Trimming removed 3 bases from V and 13 bases from J; junction bases left unmatched: 26. CDR3 coding DNA: TGTGCCAGCAGTTTCATTCTAACCGGGACAGGAGGTCGAGAGAATACGCCCCTCCACTTT. Translating gives CASSFILTGTGGRENTPLHF.

This chain joins TRBV29-1 and TRBJ1-2, with 7 bases lining up with TRBD1. The germline V gene encodes CDR1 SQVTM and CDR2 ANQGSEA. The CDR3 runs 12 residues. V shed 8 bases, J shed 4 bases, and the junction held 7 bases outside the gene matches. The CDR3 coding sequence is TGCAGCTTTAATCGACAGGGCTATGGCTACACCTTC. This encodes CSFNRQGYGYTF.

This CDR3 is CASSWGTGSTEAFF. CDR3 nucleotides: TGTGCCAGCAGTTGGGGGACAGGGTCTACTGAAGCTTTCTTT. J is TRBJ1-1 and V is TRBV27; 9 bases fit TRBD1. Germline trimming cut 4 bases from V and 5 bases from J; bases unmatched to any gene: 5. In germline, CDR1 is MNHEY, CDR2 SMNVEV (reference sequence). The CDR3 is 14 residues long.

This clonotype was seen ten or more times. CDR3 in amino acids: CASSLAGGTNTGELFF. The CDR3 nucleotides are TGTGCCAGCAGCTTAGCGGGGGGAACGAACACCGGGGAGCTGTTTTTT. The chain links TRBV7-8 to TRBJ2-2; D might be TRBD2 (6 bases). The CDR3 extends over 16 amino acids. Germline V gene lookup returns CDR1 SGHVS and CDR2 FQNEAQ. V was pared by 0 bases and J by 0 bases, with 8 bases between.

The chain has TRBV4-3 and TRBJ1-1; no firm D call. Trimming removed 1 base from V and 1 base from J, with 10 bases in between. The germline CDR1 and CDR2 sequences are LGHNA and YSLEER. The CDR3 contains 15 residues. This CDR3 reads CASSQVNRENTEAFF. As DNA, the CDR3 is TGCGCCAGCAGCCAAGTCAATAGGGAGAACACTGAAGCTTTCTTT.

Only a few counts were recorded for this clonotype. The chain links TRBV20-1 to TRBJ1-6, with D maybe TRBD1 (6 bases). Germline-derived CDR1 and CDR2 are DFQATT and SNEGSKA (reference sequence). Between the trimmed V and J ends, which lost 2 bases and 5 bases, there was a span of 10 bases. The CDR3 runs to 14 residues. The CDR3 sequence: CSARTGSHNSPLHF. DNA of the CDR3: TGCAGTGCTAGAACAGGGTCCCATAATTCACCCCTCCACTTT.

This clonotype has more than one count but fewer than ten. The chain has TRBV5-1 and TRBJ2-2; a possible D gene is TRBD2 (5 bases). The CDR3 sequence is 12 residues long. V lost 4 bases and J lost 7, with 8 bases in between. Germline V gene lookup returns CDR1 SGHRS and CDR2 YFSETQ. The CDR3 DNA reads as TGCGCCAGCAGCCAGAGCGGCGGGGAGCTGTTTTTT. Protein: CASSQSGGELFF. The full variable domain, its missing parts supplied by reference TRBV5-1 and TRBJ2-2, is KAGVTQTPRYLIKTRGQQVTLSCSPISGHRSVSWYQQTPGQGLQFLFEYFSETQRNKGNFPGRFSGRQFSNSRSEMNVSTLELGDSALYLCASSQSGGELFFGEGSRLTVL.

The rearrangement joins TRBV11-3 to TRBJ2-7; 9 nucleotides align to TRBD1. Germline CDR1 and CDR2: SGHNT and YENEEA. This CDR3 spans 15 amino acids. V lost 5 bases, J lost 5 bases, and 10 bases stayed unmatched. The CDR3 is CASSPSGQGIHEQYF. The CDR3 DNA reads TGTGCCAGCAGCCCATCGGGACAGGGTATCCACGAGCAGTACTTC.